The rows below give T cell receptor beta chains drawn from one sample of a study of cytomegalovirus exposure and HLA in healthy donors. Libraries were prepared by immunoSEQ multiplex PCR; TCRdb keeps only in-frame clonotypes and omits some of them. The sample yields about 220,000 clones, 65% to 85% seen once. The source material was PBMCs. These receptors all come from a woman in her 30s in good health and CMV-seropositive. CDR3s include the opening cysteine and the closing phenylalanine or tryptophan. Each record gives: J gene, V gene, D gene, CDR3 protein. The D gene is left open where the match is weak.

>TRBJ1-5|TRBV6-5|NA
CASSYSADGINQPQHF
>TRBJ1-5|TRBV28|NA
CASSSYGAGNQPQHF
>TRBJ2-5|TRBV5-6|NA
CASSLNRDYQETQYF
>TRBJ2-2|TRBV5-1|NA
CASSRVGTGELFF
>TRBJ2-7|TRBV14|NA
CASSQDLYEQYF
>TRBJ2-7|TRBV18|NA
CASSPSKEYEQYF
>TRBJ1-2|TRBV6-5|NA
CASSGGGYVGYTF
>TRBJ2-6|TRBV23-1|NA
CASSQSGASSGANVLTF
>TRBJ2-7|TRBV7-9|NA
CASSHRDGPYEQYF
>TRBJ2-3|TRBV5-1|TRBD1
CASSLAGWNRGKSDTQYF
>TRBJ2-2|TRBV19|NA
CASTNTGELFF
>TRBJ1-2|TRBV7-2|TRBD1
CASRPTGNYGYTF
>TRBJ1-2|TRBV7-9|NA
CASSLTRDNYGYTF
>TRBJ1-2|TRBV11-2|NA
CASSLLNYGYTF
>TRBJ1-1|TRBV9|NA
CASSGKTTSF
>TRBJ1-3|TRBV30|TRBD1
CAWSRGDSSGNTIYF
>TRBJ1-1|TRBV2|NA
CASSGKWGANTEAFF
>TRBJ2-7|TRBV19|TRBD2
CASSVLAAPNYEQYF
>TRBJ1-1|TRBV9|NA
CASSGSGTPMNTEAFF
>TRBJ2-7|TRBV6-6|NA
CASRATHSGSYEQYF
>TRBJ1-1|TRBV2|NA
CASRGSPGTEAFF
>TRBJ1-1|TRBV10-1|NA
CASSERVESAEAFF
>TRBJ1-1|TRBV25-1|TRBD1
CASSEAGGYTEAFF
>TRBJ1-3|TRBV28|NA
CASSLKWNTIYF
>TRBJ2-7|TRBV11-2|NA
CASSLRPGAYEQYF
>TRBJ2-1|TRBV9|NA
CASSVVGASYNEQFF
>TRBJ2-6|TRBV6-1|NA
CASKNQGSGANVLTF
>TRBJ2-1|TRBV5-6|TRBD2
CASSLIAGSYNEQFF
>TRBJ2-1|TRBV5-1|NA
CASSLRLLDYNEQFF
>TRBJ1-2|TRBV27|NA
CASTPHRDRANYGYTF
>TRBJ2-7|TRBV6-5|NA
CASSDRRYEQYF
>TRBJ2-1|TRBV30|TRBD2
CAWSGGKNEQFF
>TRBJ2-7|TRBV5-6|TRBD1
CASSRPGQTYEQYF
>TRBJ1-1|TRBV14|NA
CASSQLSTEAFF
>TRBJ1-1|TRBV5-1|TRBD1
CASSLGTGGRGSEAFF
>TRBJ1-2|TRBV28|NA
CASSTTGYGYTF
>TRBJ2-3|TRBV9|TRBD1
CASSSPGQGATDTQYF
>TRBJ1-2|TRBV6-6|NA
CASRNYGYTF
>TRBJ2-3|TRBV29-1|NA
CSVEDLAGNTQYF
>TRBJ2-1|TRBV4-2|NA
CASSQASSYNEQFF
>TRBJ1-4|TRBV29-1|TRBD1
CSARTGGASNEKLFF
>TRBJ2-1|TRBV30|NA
CASLRYTGDNEQFF
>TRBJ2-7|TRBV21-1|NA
CASSKKARESYEQYF
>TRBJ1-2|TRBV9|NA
CASSGYRDGSYGYTF
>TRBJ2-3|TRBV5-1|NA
CASSFGLTHQGTQYF
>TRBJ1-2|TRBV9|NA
CASSVGVSYDGYTF
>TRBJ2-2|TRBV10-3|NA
CAISEWTVDHLSNTGELFF
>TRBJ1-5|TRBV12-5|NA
CASGLAQGSGSNQPQHF